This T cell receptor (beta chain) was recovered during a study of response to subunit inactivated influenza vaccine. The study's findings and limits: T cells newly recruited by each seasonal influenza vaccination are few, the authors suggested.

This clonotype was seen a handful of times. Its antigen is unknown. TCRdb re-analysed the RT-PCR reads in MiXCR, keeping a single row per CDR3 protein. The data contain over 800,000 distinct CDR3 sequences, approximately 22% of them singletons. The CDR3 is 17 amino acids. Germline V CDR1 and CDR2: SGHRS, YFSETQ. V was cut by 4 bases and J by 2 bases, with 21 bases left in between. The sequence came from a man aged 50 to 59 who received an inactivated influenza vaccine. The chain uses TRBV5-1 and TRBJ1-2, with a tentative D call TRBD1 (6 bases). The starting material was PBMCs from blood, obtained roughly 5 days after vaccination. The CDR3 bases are TGCGCCAGCAGCCAAAACCTGGGCCGCGGACAGAACTATGGCTACACCTTC. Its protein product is CASSQNLGRGQNYGYTF. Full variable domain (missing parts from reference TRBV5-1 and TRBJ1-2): KAGVTQTPRYLIKTRGQQVTLSCSPISGHRSVSWYQQTPGQGLQFLFEYFSETQRNKGNFPGRFSGRQFSNSRSEMNVSTLELGDSALYLCASSQNLGRGQNYGYTFGSGTRLTVV.